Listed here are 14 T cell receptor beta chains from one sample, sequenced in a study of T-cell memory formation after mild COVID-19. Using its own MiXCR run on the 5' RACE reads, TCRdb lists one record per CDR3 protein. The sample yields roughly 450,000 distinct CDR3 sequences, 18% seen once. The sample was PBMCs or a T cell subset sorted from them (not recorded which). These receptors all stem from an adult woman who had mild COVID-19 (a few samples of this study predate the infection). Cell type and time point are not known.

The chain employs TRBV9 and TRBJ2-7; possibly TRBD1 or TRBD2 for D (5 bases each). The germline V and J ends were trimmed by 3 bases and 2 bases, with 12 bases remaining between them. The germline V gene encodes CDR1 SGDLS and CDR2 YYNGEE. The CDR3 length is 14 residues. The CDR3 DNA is TGTGCCAGCAGCGAGGACGGGACCACCTACGAGCAGTACTTC. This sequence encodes CASSEDGTTYEQYF.

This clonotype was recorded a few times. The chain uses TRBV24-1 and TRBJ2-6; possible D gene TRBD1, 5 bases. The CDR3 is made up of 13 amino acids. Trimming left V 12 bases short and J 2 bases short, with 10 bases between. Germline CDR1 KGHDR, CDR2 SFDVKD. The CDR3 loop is CASSGTGANVLTF. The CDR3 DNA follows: TGTGCCTCCTCAGGGACTGGGGCCAACGTCCTGACTTTC.

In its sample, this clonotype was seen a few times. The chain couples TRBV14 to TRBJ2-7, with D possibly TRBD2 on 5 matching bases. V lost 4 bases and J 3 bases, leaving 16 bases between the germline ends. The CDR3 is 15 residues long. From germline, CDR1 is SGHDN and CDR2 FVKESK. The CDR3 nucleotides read TGTGCCAGCAGCCTGGTAGGGAGAGCATTCTACGAGCAGTACTTC. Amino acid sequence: CASSLVGRAFYEQYF.

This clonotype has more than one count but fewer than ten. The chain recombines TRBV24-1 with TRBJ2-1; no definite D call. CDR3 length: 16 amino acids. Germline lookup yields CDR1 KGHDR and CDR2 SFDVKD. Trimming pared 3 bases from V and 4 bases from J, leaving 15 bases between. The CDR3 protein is CATSDPRPVKYNEQFF. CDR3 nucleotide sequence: TGTGCCACCAGTGATCCCCGGCCTGTCAAGTACAATGAGCAGTTCTTC.

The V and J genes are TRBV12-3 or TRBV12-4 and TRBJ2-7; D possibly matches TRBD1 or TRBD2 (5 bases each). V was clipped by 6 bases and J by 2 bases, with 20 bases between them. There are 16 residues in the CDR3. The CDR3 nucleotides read TGTGCCAGCAGCCGAACCTACGGGACGGATACCTACGAGCAGTACTTC. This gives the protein CASSRTYGTDTYEQYF.

The CDR3 DNA reads TGTGCCTGGACCTTTAAGGGGGTTCCGGCTTTCTTT. This sequence encodes CAWTFKGVPAFF. The genes are TRBV30 and TRBJ1-1, with a tentative D call TRBD1 (6 bases). V shed 4 bases and J shed 11 bases, with 17 bases lying between them. The length of the CDR3 is 12 residues. Looked up from germline, CDR1 is GTSNPN and CDR2 is SVGIG (reference sequence).

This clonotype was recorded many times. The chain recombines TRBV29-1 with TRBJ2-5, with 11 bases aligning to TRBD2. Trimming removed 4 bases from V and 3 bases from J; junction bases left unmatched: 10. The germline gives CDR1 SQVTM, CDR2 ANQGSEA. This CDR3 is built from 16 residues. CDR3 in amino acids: CSVAGEASGRKETQYF. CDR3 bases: TGCAGCGTTGCCGGGGAGGCTAGCGGGAGGAAAGAGACCCAGTACTTC. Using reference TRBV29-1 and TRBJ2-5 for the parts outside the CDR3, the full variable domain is SAVISQKPSRDICQRGTSLTIQCQVDSQVTMMFWYRQQPGQSLTLIATANQGSEATYESGFVIDKFPISRPNLTFSTLTVSNMSPEDSSIYLCSVAGEASGRKETQYFGPGTRLLVL.

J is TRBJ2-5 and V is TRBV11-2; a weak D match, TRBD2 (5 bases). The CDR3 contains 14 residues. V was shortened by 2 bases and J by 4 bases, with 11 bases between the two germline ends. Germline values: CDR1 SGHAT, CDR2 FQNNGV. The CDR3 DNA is TGTGCCAGCAGCTTACCCCTAGCTCGAGAGACCCAGTACTTC. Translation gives CASSLPLARETQYF.

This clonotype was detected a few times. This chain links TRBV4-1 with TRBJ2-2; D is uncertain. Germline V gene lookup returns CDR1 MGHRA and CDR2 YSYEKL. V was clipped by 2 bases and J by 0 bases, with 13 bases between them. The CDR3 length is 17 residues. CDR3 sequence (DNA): TGCGCCAGCAGCCAATACAGCCTAGACGCGAACACCGGGGAGCTGTTTTTT. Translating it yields CASSQYSLDANTGELFF.

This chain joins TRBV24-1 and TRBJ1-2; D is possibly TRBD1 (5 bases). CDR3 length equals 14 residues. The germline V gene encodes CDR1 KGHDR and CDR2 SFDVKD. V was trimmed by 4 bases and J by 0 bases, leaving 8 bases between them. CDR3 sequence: CATSEPTANYGYTF. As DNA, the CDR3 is TGTGCCACCAGTGAACCGACAGCTAACTATGGCTACACCTTC.

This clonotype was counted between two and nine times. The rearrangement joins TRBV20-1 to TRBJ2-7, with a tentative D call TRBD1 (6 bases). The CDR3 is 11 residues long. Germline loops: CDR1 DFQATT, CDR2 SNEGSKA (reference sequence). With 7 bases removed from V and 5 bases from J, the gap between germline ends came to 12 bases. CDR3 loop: CSGIQGNEQYF. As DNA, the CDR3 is TGCAGTGGTATACAGGGAAACGAGCAGTACTTC.

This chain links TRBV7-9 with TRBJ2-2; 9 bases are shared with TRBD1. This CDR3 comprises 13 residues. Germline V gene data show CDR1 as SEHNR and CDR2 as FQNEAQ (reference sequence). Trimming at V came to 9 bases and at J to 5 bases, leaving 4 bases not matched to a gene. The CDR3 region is CARQGALTGELFF. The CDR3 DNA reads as TGTGCCAGACAGGGGGCGCTGACCGGGGAGCTGTTTTTT. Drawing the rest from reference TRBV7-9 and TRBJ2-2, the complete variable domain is DTGVSQNPRHKITKRGQNVTFRCDPISEHNRLYWYRQTLGQGPEFLTYFQNEAQLEKSRLLSDRFSAERPKGSFSTLEIQRTEQGDSAMYLCARQGALTGELFFGEGSRLTVL.

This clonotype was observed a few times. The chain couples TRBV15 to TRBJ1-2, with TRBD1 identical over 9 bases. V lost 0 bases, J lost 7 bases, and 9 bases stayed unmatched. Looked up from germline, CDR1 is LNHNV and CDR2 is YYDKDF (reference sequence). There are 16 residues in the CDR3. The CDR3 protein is CATSRDRWGQGVGYTF. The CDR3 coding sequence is TGTGCCACCAGCAGAGATCGGTGGGGACAGGGCGTTGGCTACACCTTC.

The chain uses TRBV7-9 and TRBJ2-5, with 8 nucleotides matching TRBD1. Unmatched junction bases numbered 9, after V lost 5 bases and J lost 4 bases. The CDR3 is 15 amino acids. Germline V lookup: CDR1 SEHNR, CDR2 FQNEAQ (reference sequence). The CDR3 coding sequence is TGTGCCAGCAGCCCCCCTCAGGGGGCGCGAGAGACCCAGTACTTC. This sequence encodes CASSPPQGARETQYF.